This passage covers 25 T cell receptor beta chains from one sample sequenced in a study of OX40 agonist ivuxolimab in advanced cancers. The repertoire was sequenced with immunoSEQ multiplex PCR; TCRdb's copy has only in-frame clones and lacks some. The repertoire holds about 85,000 clones, with around 85% as singletons. Material: CD4+ or CD8+ T cells sorted from blood, obtained in a trial of the OX40 agonist ivuxolimab. Source of these receptors: an adult with an advanced solid tumor such as melanoma, head and neck, liver or kidney cancer.

The chain combines TRBV5-6 with TRBJ2-5; D is undetermined. The CDR3 contains 14 residues. Trimming removed 4 bases from V and 0 bases from J, with 10 bases in between. CDR1 is SGHDT and CDR2 is YYEEEE in the germline V gene. In DNA form, the CDR3 reads TGTGCCAGCAGCCTCGCTTATGACCAAGAGACCCAGTACTTC. Residues: CASSLAYDQETQYF.

The chain has TRBV13 and TRBJ2-7; 8 bases fit TRBD1. The CDR3 has 17 residues. The germline V gene encodes CDR1 PRHDT and CDR2 FYEKMQ (reference sequence). J gave up 2 bases and V 6 bases, and 15 bases lay outside the gene matches. The CDR3 reads CASSPVARTGSTYEQYF. The CDR3 DNA follows: TGTGCCAGCAGTCCGGTGGCACGGACAGGGTCAACCTACGAGCAGTACTTC.

The genes are TRBV9 and TRBJ2-3; no firm D call. V was clipped by 1 base and J by 0 bases, with 9 bases between them. Germline CDR1 reads SGDLS; CDR2 reads YYNGEE. The CDR3 is made up of 15 amino acids. DNA of the CDR3: TGTGCCAGCAGCGTAAGTCTAGGGAGCACAGATACGCAGTATTTT. It yields the protein CASSVSLGSTDTQYF. Based on the CDR3 plus reference TRBV9 and TRBJ2-3, the full variable domain is DSGVTQTPKHLITATGQRVTLRCSPRSGDLSVYWYQQSLDQGLQFLIQYYNGEERAKGNILERFSAQQFPDLHSELNLSSLELGDSALYFCASSVSLGSTDTQYFGPGTRLTVL.

The chain carries TRBV12-5 and TRBJ1-2; no firm D call. This CDR3 spans 14 amino acids. Trimming left V 6 bases short and J 0 bases short, with 11 bases between. CDR1 and CDR2 (germline): LGHNT, FRNRAP. The CDR3 sequence is CASGPGDSNYGYTF. The CDR3 DNA reads TGTGCTAGTGGCCCCGGGGATTCTAACTATGGCTACACCTTC.

The chain couples TRBV30 to TRBJ1-6; D gene uncertain. CDR3 length equals 12 residues. The ends were cut back, 0 bases at V and 9 bases at J, with 6 bases in the middle. Germline values: CDR1 GTSNPN, CDR2 SVGIG (reference sequence). CDR3 DNA: TGTGCCTGGAGTGTACAGAGTTCACCCCTCCACTTT. The encoded protein is CAWSVQSSPLHF.

The genes are TRBV21-1 and TRBJ1-4; the table gives TRBD1 as D, unverified against the DNA. TRBV21-1 is an annotated pseudogene. The CDR3 is made up of 15 amino acids. In DNA, the CDR3 is TGTGCCAGCAGCATCCGACAGGGTTCGTGTGAAAAACTGTTTTTT. It is translated as CASSIRQGSCEKLFF.

CDR3 sequence (DNA): TGTGCCAGCAGCGCGCACAGGGGAGTTGAAGCTTTCTTT. It translates to CASSAHRGVEAFF. The V call is TRBV11-2, the J call TRBJ1-1, with 7 bases aligning to TRBD1. CDR3 size: 13 residues. Germline CDR1 reads SGHAT; CDR2 reads FQNNGV. Unmatched junction bases numbered 7, after V lost 5 bases and J lost 7 bases.

The rearrangement links TRBV5-6 to TRBJ2-1; TRBD2 matches at 8 bases. The CDR3 is 15 residues long. Unmatched junction bases numbered 6, after V lost 4 bases and J lost 3 bases. CDR1 is SGHDT and CDR2 is YYEEEE in the germline V gene. As DNA, the CDR3 is TGTGCCAGCAGCACCCAGCGGGGGAACTACAATGAGCAGTTCTTC. This encodes CASSTQRGNYNEQFF. Looking up the rest from reference TRBV5-6 and TRBJ2-1 gives the full variable domain: DAGVTQSPTHLIKTRGQQVTLRCSPKSGHDTVSWYQQALGQGPQFIFQYYEEEERQRGNFPDRFSGHQFPNYSSELNVNALLLGDSALYLCASSTQRGNYNEQFFGPGTRLTVL.

There are a few counts of this clone. The chain is built from TRBV19 and TRBJ1-1, with TRBD1 matching 8 bases. The CDR3 sequence is 16 residues long. V was clipped by 2 bases and J by 3 bases; unmatched bases: 8. Per the germline V gene, CDR1 is LNHDA and CDR2 is SQIVND (reference sequence). CDR3 coding DNA: TGTGCCAGTAGTATATTGAGACAGGGGTTCCACACTGAAGCTTTCTTT. Protein product: CASSILRQGFHTEAFF.

The rearrangement links TRBV4-3 to TRBJ2-4; D unclear. Trimming took 1 base from V and 2 from J, leaving 9 bases between them. Germline lookup yields CDR1 LGHNA and CDR2 YSLEER. CDR3 length: 15 amino acids. The CDR3 region is CASSQGGGTKNIQYF. As DNA, the CDR3 is TGCGCCAGCAGCCAAGGAGGCGGTACCAAAAACATTCAGTACTTC.

This rearrangement joins TRBV4-2 to TRBJ1-3, with a tentative D call TRBD1 (5 bases). V was cut by 5 bases and J by 7 bases, with 21 bases left in between. Germline values: CDR1 LGHNA, CDR2 YNFKEQ. The CDR3 spans 16 residues. The CDR3 reads CASSGDSDIWRNTIYF. The CDR3 region has the DNA TGTGCCAGCAGCGGTGACAGTGATATCTGGAGGAACACCATATATTTT.

The chain uses TRBV4-1 and TRBJ1-1; TRBD1 is a possible D gene (5 bases). CDR3 length equals 15 residues. In germline, CDR1 is MGHRA, CDR2 YSYEKL. V was shortened by 7 bases and J by 0 bases, with 15 bases between the two germline ends. CDR3 sequence (DNA): TGCGCCAGCACCAGAGGGGAGGGCCTGAACACTGAAGCTTTCTTT. It yields the protein CASTRGEGLNTEAFF.

The chain carries TRBV5-6 and TRBJ1-6; no firm D call. V lost 3 bases and J lost 2, with 12 bases in between. This CDR3 is 16 amino acids long. Germline assignment: CDR1 SGHDT and CDR2 YYEEEE. The CDR3 sequence is CASSSDAGTYNSPLHF. CDR3 nucleotide sequence: TGTGCCAGCAGCTCGGACGCCGGTACCTATAATTCACCCCTCCACTTT.

This chain uses TRBV28 with TRBJ1-1, with D possibly matching TRBD1 (5 bases). The CDR3 runs to 14 residues. V lost 4 bases, J lost 5 bases, and 14 bases lay in between. The V gene's germline CDR1 is MDHEN and CDR2 SYDVKM. The CDR3 bases are TGTGCCAGCAGTTCCCAGGGAGGGTGGACTGAAGCTTTCTTT. The encoded protein is CASSSQGGWTEAFF.

The genes are TRBV6-6 and TRBJ1-1; D ambiguous. Germline V gives CDR1 MNHNY, CDR2 SVGAGI (reference sequence). The CDR3 loop spans 13 amino acids. Trimming removed 5 bases from V and 5 bases from J, with 12 bases in between. CDR3 loop: CASSAGLRTEAFF. The CDR3 coding sequence is TGTGCCAGCAGTGCGGGCCTGAGGACTGAAGCTTTCTTT.

J is TRBJ2-1 and V is TRBV29-1; D perhaps matches TRBD1 (6 bases). This CDR3 region has 16 residues. Germline V CDR1 and CDR2: SQVTM, ANQGSEA. V shed 5 bases and J shed 0 bases, with 17 bases lying between them. CDR3: CSVFAGGLYSYNEQFF. CDR3 sequence (DNA): TGCAGCGTTTTCGCTGGGGGCCTGTACTCCTACAATGAGCAGTTCTTC.

This chain joins TRBV27 and TRBJ2-3, with 8 bases aligning to TRBD2. The V segment lost 3 bases and the J segment 1 base; nucleotides outside the gene matches: 6. Germline assignment: CDR1 MNHEY and CDR2 SMNVEV (reference sequence). This CDR3 contains 16 residues. The CDR3 region has the DNA TGTGCCAGCAGTTTTCGGGGGGGCCATGGCACAGATACGCAGTATTTT. Translation: CASSFRGGHGTDTQYF.

The count of this clone is one. The genes are TRBV10-3 and TRBJ1-2, with unresolved D. Deletions cut 8 bases from V and 1 base from J, with 8 bases between. Germline CDR1 and CDR2: ENHRY and SYGVKD. The CDR3 length is 12 residues. CDR3 nucleotides: TGTGCCATCGAATCTCATAACTATGGCTACACCTTC. Amino acids: CAIESHNYGYTF.

The chain uses TRBV6-1 and TRBJ2-7; a weak D match, TRBD2 (6 bases). Germline V gene sequence: CDR1 MNHNS, CDR2 SASEGT. Trimming removed 5 bases at V and 2 bases at J, with 16 bases between. The CDR3 contains 15 residues. In DNA form, the CDR3 reads TGTGCCAGCAGTTCCGGTCGGCGGGAACCCTACGAGCAGTACTTC. Translated, it gives CASSSGRREPYEQYF.

The chain carries TRBV4-1 and TRBJ2-3; possibly TRBD2 for D (5 bases). This CDR3 has 15 residues. Between the trimmed V and J ends, which lost 1 base and 0 bases, there was a span of 8 bases. The germline gives CDR1 MGHRA, CDR2 YSYEKL. The CDR3 DNA reads as TGCGCCAGCAGCCAAGTTCGGAGGAGCACAGATACGCAGTATTTT. As protein: CASSQVRRSTDTQYF.

This chain joins TRBV21-1 and TRBJ2-7; the tabulated D call, TRBD2, remains unverified against the DNA. TRBV21-1 is a pseudogene segment. CDR3 length equals 15 residues. This chain's CDR3 is CASSIIGTSGYEQYF. In DNA form, the CDR3 reads TGTGCCAGCAGCATCATCGGGACTAGCGGCTACGAGCAGTACTTC.

J is TRBJ2-7 and V is TRBV5-8; 7 bases line up with TRBD1. Germline assignment: CDR1 SGHTS and CDR2 YDEGEE. V gave up 5 bases and J gave up 2 bases; unmatched junction bases: 4. The CDR3 covers 13 residues. This chain's CDR3 is CASSSGGPYEQYF. Here the CDR3 DNA reads TGTGCCAGCAGTTCAGGGGGACCCTACGAGCAGTACTTC. Drawing the rest from reference TRBV5-8 and TRBJ2-7, the complete variable domain is EAGVTQSPTHLIKTRGQQATLRCSPISGHTSVYWYQQALGLGLQFLLWYDEGEERNRGNFPPRFSGRQFPNYSSELNVNALELEDSALYLCASSSGGPYEQYFGPGTRLTVT.

This chain uses TRBV7-2 with TRBJ2-1; 9 bases align to TRBD1. Germline V gives CDR1 SGHTA, CDR2 FQGNSA. The CDR3 is made up of 17 amino acids. The junction had 13 bases not matched to a gene; V was cut back by 5 bases and J by 5 bases. The CDR3 nucleotides read TGTGCCAGCAGCCCAAGACGTCCGGGACAGGGAAACAATGAGCAGTTCTTC. It specifies CASSPRRPGQGNNEQFF.

The chain links TRBV4-1 to TRBJ2-2, with D tentatively TRBD1 (6 bases). The length of the CDR3 is 16 residues. The ends were cut back, 1 base at V and 1 base at J, with 10 bases in the middle. Germline V gene data show CDR1 as MGHRA and CDR2 as YSYEKL. CDR3 region: CASSQGGHVNTGELFF. The DNA for the CDR3 is TGCGCCAGCAGCCAAGGGGGGCATGTGAACACCGGGGAGCTGTTTTTT.

This chain joins TRBV10-2 and TRBJ1-3, with D unresolved. The CDR3 is 13 residues long. Germline lookup yields CDR1 WSHSY and CDR2 SAAADI. The V and J ends lost 8 bases and 0 bases respectively, with 8 bases between them. The CDR3 loop reads CASGGNSGNTIYF. CDR3 nucleotide sequence: TGCGCCAGCGGAGGGAACTCTGGAAACACCATATATTTT.